Listed below are T cell receptor beta chains from one sample, sequenced in a study of PD-1 blockade in mismatch repair-deficient tumors. The assay was immunoSEQ multiplex PCR, and TCRdb's table has in-frame clones only and misses some. The table records some 130,000 clones, around nine tenths of them present only once. Material: peripheral blood, obtained about 17 months after starting pembrolizumab. The source of these receptors is an adult with mismatch repair-deficient cancer. Each CDR3 is given with its conserved first and last residue. D genes are given only for firm matches. Clone size is stated in some rows and not others, as once, few, many or a class when expanded.

J gene | D gene | V gene | clone size | CDR3 DNA | CDR3 protein
TRBJ2-3 | . | TRBV7-9 | . | TGTGCCAGCAGCACAAGACAGGGAGGTACGCAGTATTTT | CASSTRQGGTQYF
TRBJ1-1 | . | TRBV6-1 | . | TGTGCCAGCAGTTTCAGGGGCGCTGAAGCTTTCTTT | CASSFRGAEAFF
TRBJ1-1 | . | TRBV19 | once | TGTGCCAGTAGTATACAGGGAAGAACTGAAGCTTTCTTT | CASSIQGRTEAFF
TRBJ2-3 | . | TRBV29-1 | . | TGCAGCGTTGCCCCTAAATTCACAGATACGCAGTATTTT | CSVAPKFTDTQYF
TRBJ1-3 | . | TRBV15 | . | TGTGCCACCAGCAGAGACGTCGGGTCTGGAAACACCATATATTTT | CATSRDVGSGNTIYF
TRBJ2-7 | . | TRBV12-5 | . | TGTGCTAGTGGTTGGCCTGGCAGGGAGCAGTACTTC | CASGWPGREQYF
TRBJ1-3 | . | TRBV5-1 | . | TGCGCCAGCAGCTTTGACATCTCTGGAAACACCATATATTTT | CASSFDISGNTIYF
TRBJ1-4 | TRBD1 | TRBV7-2 | . | TGTGCCACGCAGCTCGGACAGGGGGCTAATGAAAAACTGTTTTTT | CATQLGQGANEKLFF
TRBJ2-7 | TRBD1 | TRBV9 | . | TGTGCCAGCAGCGTAGCGCCGGACAGGGGTAGCGAGCAGTACTTC | CASSVAPDRGSEQYF
TRBJ1-1 | . | TRBV7-9 | . | TGTGCCAGCAGCTTAACCGGGAGTCCCTATGAAGCTTTCTTT | CASSLTGSPYEAFF
TRBJ2-3 | TRBD1 | TRBV7-8 | . | TGTGCCAGCAGCCCGGGACAGGGCACAGATACGCAGTATTTT | CASSPGQGTDTQYF
TRBJ1-2 | . | TRBV28 | . | TGTGCCAGCAGTTTGTTATCAGGCTATGGCTACACCTTC | CASSLLSGYGYTF
TRBJ2-1 | . | TRBV29-1 | . | TGCAGCGTTGAACGGGATGTCGGGCAGTTCTTC | CSVERDVGQFF
TRBJ2-1 | . | TRBV10-1 | . | TGCGCCAGCAGTCGGCGACCGGACAATGAGCAGTTCTTC | CASSRRPDNEQFF
TRBJ2-1 | . | TRBV20-1 | . | TGCAGTGCTACCGGGAATGAGCAGTTCTTC | CSATGNEQFF
TRBJ2-7 | TRBD2 | TRBV5-1 | . | TGCGCCAGCAGCTCCAATGGTCAGGGCGGGAGGGACGAGCAGTACTTC | CASSSNGQGGRDEQYF
TRBJ2-7 | TRBD1 | TRBV19 | . | TGTGCCAGTAGATCCCCCGGGACAGGGACCTACGAGCAGTACTTC | CASRSPGTGTYEQYF
TRBJ2-7 | TRBD2 | TRBV7-2 | . | TGTGCCAGCACTAACCCGGCGCGGGAGGAGGGGTACGAGCAGTACTTC | CASTNPAREEGYEQYF
TRBJ2-1 | . | TRBV5-5 | . | TGTGCCAGCAGCTTGGTAGGGTACGAGCAGTTCTTC | CASSLVGYEQFF
TRBJ1-5 | . | TRBV6-5 | . | TGTGCCAGCAGACACAGGGATAGCAATCAGCCCCAGCATTTT | CASRHRDSNQPQHF
TRBJ2-1 | . | TRBV21-1 | once | TGTGCCAGCAGCAAAGCGCAGTCTAGCGGGAGGGCCAATTGGGGCTACAATGAGCAGTTCTTC | CASSKAQSSGRANWGYNEQFF
TRBJ2-1 | TRBD2 | TRBV29-1 | . | TGCAGCGCAGCAGGGCGGGAGGGCCGCAATGAGCAGTTCTTC | CSAAGREGRNEQFF
TRBJ1-5 | . | TRBV7-2 | . | TGTGTCAGCAGCTTATGGCCGGGAGTCGAGCCCCAGCATTTT | CVSSLWPGVEPQHF
TRBJ2-2 | . | TRBV4-3 | . | TGCGCCAGCAGCCAAGACGGTCGCTACACCGGGGAGCTGTTTTTT | CASSQDGRYTGELFF
TRBJ2-3 | . | TRBV11-3 | few | TGTGCCAGCAGCTTAGATCTAGGAGGGACCACAGATACGCAGTATTTT | CASSLDLGGTTDTQYF
TRBJ2-2 | TRBD2 | TRBV6-4 | . | TGTGCCAGCAGTCGCCTAGCGGGAGACACCGGGGAGCTGTTTTTT | CASSRLAGDTGELFF
TRBJ2-7 | TRBD1 | TRBV19 | . | TGTGCCAGTAGTATTTCACAGGGGGCGCTGGAGCAGTACTTC | CASSISQGALEQYF
TRBJ2-1 | . | TRBV27 | once | TGTGCCAGCAGTCCGCTCGGAGCGGGTGTGTGGGAGCAGTTCTTC | CASSPLGAGVWEQFF
TRBJ2-7 | . | TRBV11-2 | . | TGTGCCAGCAGCTTAAGGGGGAGAGGTTTATCCTACGAGCAGTACTTC | CASSLRGRGLSYEQYF
TRBJ2-7 | . | TRBV15 | . | TGTGCCACCAGCAGAGATCACGGAACGGGCACCGGCGAGCAGTACTTC | CATSRDHGTGTGEQYF
TRBJ2-7 | . | TRBV27 | few | TGTGCCAGCAGTGGGACTCCATCCTACGAGCAGTACTTC | CASSGTPSYEQYF
TRBJ1-5 | TRBD1 | TRBV9 | . | TGTGCCAGCAGCGCAGGGGGGCAGGGGTATCAGCCCCAGCATTTT | CASSAGGQGYQPQHF
TRBJ2-7 | . | TRBV30 | . | TGTGCCTGGAGCGTGAACAGGGTTCACGAGCAGTACTTC | CAWSVNRVHEQYF
TRBJ2-3 | TRBD2 | TRBV6-1 | . | TGTGCCAGCAGATATGAGGGAGGGCCCGGTGATACGCAGTATTTT | CASRYEGGPGDTQYF
TRBJ2-7 | TRBD2 | TRBV10-3 | . | TGTGCCATCAGTGAGTCCCGACTAGCGGGAGGAAAAGAGCAGTACTTC | CAISESRLAGGKEQYF
TRBJ2-5 | TRBD2 | TRBV5-8 | . | TGTGCCAGCAGCTTGGGGACTAGTCCGGTGAGGACCCAGTACTTC | CASSLGTSPVRTQYF
TRBJ2-1 | . | TRBV4-1 | . | TGCGCCAGCAGCCAAGTTCCTGCACCCTCCTACAATGAGCAGTTCTTC | CASSQVPAPSYNEQFF
TRBJ2-7 | TRBD1 | TRBV30 | . | TGTGCCTGGGGACAGGGGAAGCACGAGCAGTACTTC | CAWGQGKHEQYF
TRBJ2-7 | TRBD1 | TRBV7-9 | . | TGTGCCAGCACCCGAGCCCGGACAGGCAGCTCCTACGAGCAGTACTTC | CASTRARTGSSYEQYF
TRBJ1-2 | TRBD1 | TRBV27 | . | TGTGCCAGCAGCAGCAGACAGGGGAACTATGGCTACACCTTC | CASSSRQGNYGYTF
TRBJ1-2 | . | TRBV5-6 | once | TGTGCCAGCAGCTTGTTAAGTGGGGAAGGGGGATCCTATGGCTACACCTTC | CASSLLSGEGGSYGYTF
TRBJ2-5 | . | TRBV7-2 | . | TGTGCCAGCAGCCCTGAATCGATGCAAGAGACCCAGTACTTC | CASSPESMQETQYF
TRBJ1-1 | TRBD1 | TRBV4-1 | . | TGCGCCAGCAGCCGAGGACAGGGTTTGGGAAACACTGAAGCTTTCTTT | CASSRGQGLGNTEAFF
TRBJ2-7 | . | TRBV7-6 | . | TGTGCCAGCAGCCCCCGGGACCGTTGGCTGTACTTC | CASSPRDRWLYF
TRBJ1-2 | . | TRBV5-1 | few | TGCGCCAGCAGCTTGTCTGGGGGCGCGGAGGGCTACACCTTC | CASSLSGGAEGYTF
TRBJ2-5 | TRBD2 | TRBV6-6 | . | TGTGCCAGCACCCCTAGCGGTCGGGGGGAGACCCAGTACTTC | CASTPSGRGETQYF